The following is a T cell receptor (beta chain) sequence with its context. Its antigen is not known. The data derive from a study of OX40 agonist ivuxolimab in advanced cancers. Notes on the study in general: Blood T cells, both CD4+ and CD8+, expanded clonally by week 6 at 0.1 to 3.0 mg/kg. Among some nonresponders, normalized T-cell clonal expansion was also low.

Germline-derived CDR1 and CDR2 are MNHEY and SVGAGI. The CDR3 is made up of 14 amino acids. Trimming removed 6 bases from V and 2 bases from J, with 8 bases in between. Here immunoSEQ multiplex PCR was the method, and the copy in TCRdb shows in-frame clones only, minus some. In the table there are approximately 40,000 clones, approximately 91% of which are singletons. The V and J genes are TRBV6-5 and TRBJ2-6, with D possibly being TRBD1 (5 bases). The source is an adult with an advanced solid tumor such as melanoma, head and neck, liver or kidney cancer. Sequenced here: CD4+ or CD8+ T cells sorted from blood, sampled in a trial of the OX40 agonist ivuxolimab. The chain's CDR3 is CASSQGAGANVLTF. DNA of the CDR3: TGTGCCAGCAGCCAGGGTGCTGGGGCCAACGTCCTGACTTTC.